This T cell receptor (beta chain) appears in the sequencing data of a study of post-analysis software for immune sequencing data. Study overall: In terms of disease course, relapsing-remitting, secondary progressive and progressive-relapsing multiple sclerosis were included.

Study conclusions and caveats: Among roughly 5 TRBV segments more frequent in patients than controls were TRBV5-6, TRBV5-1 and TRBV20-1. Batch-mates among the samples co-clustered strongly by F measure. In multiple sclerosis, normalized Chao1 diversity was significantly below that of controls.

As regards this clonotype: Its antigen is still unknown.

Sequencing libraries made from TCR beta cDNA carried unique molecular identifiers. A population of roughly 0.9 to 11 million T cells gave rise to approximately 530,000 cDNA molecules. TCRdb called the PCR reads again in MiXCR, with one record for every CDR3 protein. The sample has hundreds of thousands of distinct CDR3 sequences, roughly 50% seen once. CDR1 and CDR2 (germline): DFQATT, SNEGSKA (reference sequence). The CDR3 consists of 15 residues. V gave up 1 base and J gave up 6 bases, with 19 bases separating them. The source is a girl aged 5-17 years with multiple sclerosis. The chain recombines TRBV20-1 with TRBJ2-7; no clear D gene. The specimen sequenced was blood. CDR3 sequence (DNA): TGCAGTGCTAGAGCCCCCGCCAGGCGACCGGTCGAGCAGTACTTC. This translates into CSARAPARRPVEQYF.